These 29 T cell receptor beta chains came from one sample sequenced in a study of cytomegalovirus exposure and HLA in healthy donors. 13 Jbeta primers and 60 Vbeta primers were used for the PCR. TCRdb's table, derived via immunoSEQ multiplex PCR, lists solely in-frame clones and lacks some. The sample carries tens of thousands of clones, 80% to 90% recorded once. The sequencing sample was made of PBMCs. The receptors were gathered from a woman aged 30 to 39 in good health and CMV-seronegative.

This clone was picked up one time. The genes are TRBV27 and TRBJ1-2; a possible D gene is TRBD1 (6 bases). The germline CDR1 and CDR2 sequences are MNHEY and SMNVEV (reference sequence). The CDR3 is made up of 13 amino acids. Trimming stripped 3 bases from V and 6 bases from J, with 11 bases between. CDR3 sequence: CASSLVQGHGYTF. CDR3 coding DNA: TGTGCCAGCAGTTTGGTACAGGGCCATGGCTACACCTTC.

This chain connects TRBV5-1 to TRBJ2-3, with TRBD1 matching over 8 bases. Per germline, CDR1 SGHRS and CDR2 YFSETQ. The CDR3 is 17 amino acids. With 0 bases clipped from V and 4 bases from J, the junction kept 10 bases outside the gene matches. The CDR3 spells CASSLVGGQGLADTQYF. Here the CDR3 DNA reads TGCGCCAGCAGCTTGGTAGGCGGACAGGGTTTAGCAGATACGCAGTATTTT.

This CDR3 is CASSQGAETGSYNEQFF. The CDR3 DNA is TGCGCCAGCAGCCAAGGCGCTGAGACAGGCTCCTACAATGAGCAGTTCTTC. The rearrangement uses TRBV4-3 and TRBJ2-1; tentative D call: TRBD1 (6 bases). The V gene's germline CDR1 is LGHNA and CDR2 YSLEER. The CDR3 is made up of 17 amino acids. The V gene lost 1 base and the J gene lost 0 bases, with 13 bases spanning the gap.

V is TRBV4-1 and J is TRBJ2-1; no definite D call. Germline loops: CDR1 MGHRA, CDR2 YSYEKL. Trimming took off 0 bases at V and 8 bases at J, with 5 bases between the two ends. The CDR3 spans 12 residues. In DNA form, the CDR3 reads TGCGCCAGCAGCCAAGATTTCGATGAGCAGTTCTTC. Translated, it gives CASSQDFDEQFF.

The chain has TRBV6-6 and TRBJ2-1; TRBD1 matches 8 bases. The CDR3 length is 15 residues. Germline values: CDR1 MNHNY, CDR2 SVGAGI (reference sequence). V shed 5 bases and J 6 bases; nucleotides not matched to a gene: 9. In DNA form, the CDR3 reads TGTGCCAGCAGTCAGACCGGGACAGGCACCAATGAGCAGTTCTTC. It translates to CASSQTGTGTNEQFF.

This chain joins TRBV7-6 and TRBJ2-3; D unclear. The length of the CDR3 is 14 residues. The germline V gene encodes CDR1 SGHVS and CDR2 FNYEAQ. V gave up 7 bases and J gave up 3 bases, with 14 bases separating them. The CDR3 DNA sequence: TGTGCCAGCACCCTAAATAGGCGGACAGATACGCAGTATTTT. Its protein product is CASTLNRRTDTQYF.

V usage is TRBV7-2 and J usage is TRBJ1-3, with a tentative D call TRBD1 (6 bases). Germline-derived CDR1 and CDR2 are SGHTA and FQGNSA. The V and J ends lost 2 bases and 2 bases respectively, with 13 bases between them. The CDR3 consists of 16 residues. CDR3 sequence reads: CASSLQQGTTGNTIYF. CDR3 sequence (DNA): TGTGCCAGCAGCTTACAACAGGGTACGACTGGAAACACCATATATTTT.

V is TRBV30 and J is TRBJ1-5; D is possibly TRBD1 (6 bases). Germline V gene data show CDR1 as GTSNPN and CDR2 as SVGIG (reference sequence). V was shortened by 0 bases and J by 3 bases, with 9 bases between the two germline ends. This CDR3 spans 14 amino acids. The CDR3 spells CAWSVGDTNQPQHF. The CDR3 nucleotides read TGTGCCTGGAGTGTAGGGGACACCAATCAGCCCCAGCATTTT. Using reference TRBV30 and TRBJ1-5 for the parts outside the CDR3, the full variable domain is SQTIHQWPATLVQPVGSPLSLECTVEGTSNPNLYWYRQAAGRGLQLLFYSVGIGQISSEVPQNLSASRPQDRQFILSSKKLLLSDSGFYLCAWSVGDTNQPQHFGDGTRLSIL.

The chain employs TRBV19 and TRBJ2-2, with 9 nucleotides matching TRBD2. This CDR3 contains 14 residues. Germline V gene sequence: CDR1 LNHDA, CDR2 SQIVND (reference sequence). V lost 8 bases, J lost 7 bases, and 8 bases stayed unmatched. The CDR3, as DNA: TGTGCCAGTGCCAGGAGACTAGCGGTCGGGGAGCTGTTTTTT. Amino acid sequence: CASARRLAVGELFF.

In the case of this clone: An end of the junction does not agree with germline; a read error may underlie this. The chain couples TRBV7-9 to TRBJ2-1; TRBD2 matches at 11 bases. Per germline, CDR1 SEHNR and CDR2 FQNEAQ (reference sequence). This CDR3 comprises 17 residues. The CDR3 region is CSSSLRFSGGAYNEQFF. The CDR3 region has the DNA TGTTCCAGCAGCTTACGCTTTAGCGGGGGGGCTTACAATGAGCAGTTCTTC.

The chain combines TRBV27 with TRBJ2-7; TRBD1 is a possible D gene (6 bases). This CDR3 has 14 amino acids. The V gene's germline CDR1 is MNHEY and CDR2 SMNVEV (reference sequence). With 4 bases removed from V and 2 bases from J, the gap between germline ends came to 12 bases. The CDR3 bases are TGTGCCAGCAGTTACAGGGCGAATGCCTACGAGCAGTACTTC. It encodes CASSYRANAYEQYF.

J is TRBJ2-7 and V is TRBV19; no reliable D call. V dropped 11 bases and J dropped 0 bases, with 8 bases sitting between them. This CDR3 region has 11 residues. Germline values: CDR1 LNHDA, CDR2 SQIVND (reference sequence). The DNA of the CDR3 is TGTGCCTCCGCCGGCTCCTACGAGCAGTACTTC. It yields the protein CASAGSYEQYF. The full variable domain, in which reference TRBV19 and TRBJ2-7 provide the parts outside the CDR3, is DGGITQSPKYLFRKEGQNVTLSCEQNLNHDAMYWYRQDPGQGLRLIYYSQIVNDFQKGDIAEGYSVSREKKESFPLTVTSAQKNPTAFYLCASAGSYEQYFGPGTRLTVT.

V gene TRBV14 combines with J gene TRBJ2-7; TRBD2 might be the D (6 bases). This CDR3 spans 15 amino acids. Germline V gives CDR1 SGHDN, CDR2 FVKESK. Trimming shortened V by 1 base and J by 5 bases, and 15 bases separated the two germline ends. The CDR3 DNA sequence: TGTGCCAGCAGCCAAGGGGGAGGTGGGTTCCACGAGCAGTACTTC. It translates to CASSQGGGGFHEQYF.

Only one count was recorded for this clone. This rearrangement joins TRBV7-2 to TRBJ2-1; possibly TRBD2 for D (6 bases). Trimming took off 0 bases at V and 0 bases at J, with 9 bases between the two ends. Looked up from germline, CDR1 is SGHTA and CDR2 is FQGNSA. The CDR3 contains 16 residues. CDR3 in DNA: TGTGCCAGCAGCTTAGCTAGCGGAAGCTCCTACAATGAGCAGTTCTTC. As protein: CASSLASGSSYNEQFF.

V and J are TRBV27 and TRBJ2-7; D ambiguous. With 8 bases removed from V and 1 base from J, the gap between germline ends came to 12 bases. This CDR3 contains 13 residues. Germline values: CDR1 MNHEY, CDR2 SMNVEV (reference sequence). CDR3 protein: CASRVLLSYEQYF. CDR3 coding DNA: TGTGCCAGCCGAGTCCTCCTTTCCTACGAGCAGTACTTC.

The chain links TRBV10-2 to TRBJ2-3, with 7 nucleotides matching TRBD2. Germline CDR1 and CDR2: WSHSY and SAAADI. Germline trimming cut 8 bases from V and 6 bases from J; bases unmatched to any gene: 8. This CDR3 is 13 amino acids long. CDR3: CASHQRGGDTQYF. CDR3 DNA sequence: TGCGCCAGCCACCAGCGGGGAGGCGATACGCAGTATTTT.

This clone was observed a few times. V usage is TRBV19 and J usage is TRBJ1-1; D is possibly TRBD1 (5 bases). V was clipped by 9 bases and J by 4 bases, with 12 bases between them. The length of the CDR3 is 12 residues. CDR1 and CDR2 from the germline V gene are LNHDA and SQIVND (reference sequence). CDR3: CASLQGGTEAFF. The CDR3 DNA reads TGTGCCAGCCTTCAGGGAGGCACTGAAGCTTTCTTT.

This clone has a handful of counts. The chain joins TRBV7-2 to TRBJ2-7; D possibly corresponds to TRBD2 (6 bases). CDR1 SGHTA and CDR2 FQGNSA come from the germline V gene. The CDR3 has 14 residues. V was trimmed by 4 bases and J by 2 bases, leaving 12 bases between them. This CDR3 is CASSYGTYPYEQYF. The DNA for the CDR3 is TGTGCCAGCAGCTACGGGACTTATCCCTACGAGCAGTACTTC.

The rearrangement uses TRBV7-2 and TRBJ2-5; 9 nucleotides agree with TRBD2. V trimming: 1 base; J trimming: 4 bases; junction bases outside the gene matches: 7. Germline CDR1 is SGHTA and CDR2 is FQGNSA. This CDR3 contains 16 residues. The CDR3 here is CASSLGPSGASETQYF. The CDR3 DNA reads as TGTGCCAGCAGCTTAGGTCCTAGCGGGGCATCAGAGACCCAGTACTTC.

This rearrangement joins TRBV5-6 to TRBJ2-7, with D maybe TRBD1 (6 bases). The ends were cut back, 4 bases at V and 2 bases at J, with 22 bases in the middle. Germline V gene data show CDR1 as SGHDT and CDR2 as YYEEEE. The CDR3 totals 17 residues. The CDR3 spells CASSPLVSRGTPYEQYF. CDR3 nucleotide sequence: TGTGCCAGCAGCCCCCTGGTATCCAGGGGAACGCCCTACGAGCAGTACTTC.

The chain uses TRBV7-8 and TRBJ2-3; TRBD1 agrees at 7 bases. Trimming cost V 3 bases and J 9 bases; bases outside gene matches: 6. Germline V CDR1 and CDR2: SGHVS, FQNEAQ. The CDR3 contains 13 residues. The chain's CDR3 is CASSFTGESTQYF. The CDR3 DNA follows: TGTGCCAGCAGCTTCACAGGGGAGTCCACGCAGTATTTT.

This chain connects TRBV27 to TRBJ2-7; 11 nucleotides align to TRBD2. The CDR3 totals 16 residues. With V trimmed by 6 bases and J by 7 bases, 14 bases remained unmatched. CDR1 is MNHEY and CDR2 is SMNVEV in the germline V gene (reference sequence). The CDR3 DNA is TGTGCCAGCAGAAAGGAAGCGTTGCTAGCGGGGGGTGAGCAGTACTTC. It is translated as CASRKEALLAGGEQYF.

The chain links TRBV9 to TRBJ1-4; TRBD1 might be the D (5 bases). Trimming shortened V by 6 bases and J by 1 base, and 13 bases separated the two germline ends. Germline assignment: CDR1 SGDLS and CDR2 YYNGEE. CDR3 length: 15 amino acids. The CDR3 is CASTGGERTNEKLFF. The CDR3 DNA is TGTGCCAGCACCGGGGGGGAGAGAACTAATGAAAAACTGTTTTTT.

The chain recombines TRBV28 with TRBJ1-6, with TRBD1 as a possible D gene (5 bases). Trimming stripped 7 bases from V and 6 bases from J, with 13 bases between. Germline assignment: CDR1 MDHEN and CDR2 SYDVKM. The CDR3 totals 14 residues. The CDR3 DNA reads as TGTGCCAGCATTGGAGGGACGGCTAATTCACCCCTCCACTTT. Residues: CASIGGTANSPLHF.

The chain links TRBV7-6 to TRBJ1-3; weak D call: TRBD1 (6 bases). V was clipped by 5 bases and J by 4 bases, with 9 bases between them. CDR3 length: 13 residues. Germline assignment: CDR1 SGHVS and CDR2 FNYEAQ. The CDR3 DNA sequence: TGTGCCAGCAGCCCTCAGGGGGGAAACACCATATATTTT. Translating gives CASSPQGGNTIYF.

The rearrangement joins TRBV7-2 to TRBJ2-3; D not certain. V gave up 2 bases and J gave up 6 bases, with 21 bases separating them. From germline, CDR1 is SGHTA and CDR2 FQGNSA. This CDR3 comprises 17 residues. CDR3 region: CASSLSRFSQKRDTQYF. CDR3 sequence (DNA): TGTGCCAGCAGCTTATCCCGATTTTCGCAAAAGAGGGATACGCAGTATTTT.

The chain carries TRBV28 and TRBJ2-7; D perhaps matches TRBD1 (6 bases). Germline CDR1 MDHEN, CDR2 SYDVKM. The V and J ends lost 4 bases and 2 bases respectively, with 9 bases between them. The CDR3 sequence is 13 residues long. The CDR3 loop is CASSWTETYEQYF. DNA for the CDR3: TGTGCCAGCAGTTGGACAGAGACCTACGAGCAGTACTTC. The full variable domain, rest sourced from reference TRBV28 and TRBJ2-7, is DVKVTQSSRYLVKRTGEKVFLECVQDMDHENMFWYRQDPGLGLRLIYFSYDVKMKEKGDIPEGYSVSREKKERFSLILESASTNQTSMYLCASSWTETYEQYFGPGTRLTVT.

On this clone itself: One junction end disagrees with the germline gene, perhaps due to a read error. This rearrangement joins TRBV7-7 to TRBJ2-5, with 7 bases fitting TRBD2. The CDR3 runs 14 residues. CDR1 and CDR2 (germline): SSHAT, FNYEAQ (reference sequence). The CDR3 region is CASSRSGVGETQYF. In DNA, the CDR3 is TGTGCTAGCAGCAGAAGCGGGGTCGGGGAGACCCAGTACTTC.

This chain uses TRBV11-2 with TRBJ2-7; 8 positions match TRBD1. J lost 2 bases, V lost 5 bases, and 20 bases had no gene match. The CDR3 covers 19 residues. Germline CDR1 SGHAT, CDR2 FQNNGV. The CDR3 DNA follows: TGTGCCAGCAGCGCGCTGGTTGCGGGACAGGCATCAAGGGCCTACGAGCAGTACTTC. Its translation is CASSALVAGQASRAYEQYF.